The rows below give T cell receptor beta chains drawn from one sample of a study of early T cells in non-severe SARS-CoV-2 infection. TCRdb reanalysed the 5' RACE reads using MiXCR and keeps one entry per CDR3 protein. The sample carries about 26,000 distinct CDR3 sequences, around 4.5% recorded once. Sequencing used whole blood. The receptors derive from an adult who was a healthcare worker with PCR-confirmed SARS-CoV-2 infection or an uninfected control (not recorded which). Both conserved end residues are part of each CDR3. Fields, in order: J gene, clone size, D gene, CDR3 length, V gene, CDR3 protein, CDR3 DNA. D genes are given only for firm matches. Clone size appears in some rows only: once, few, many, or a class for an expanded clone.

>TRBJ1-5|.|.|15|TRBV6-1
CASRTTGSGNQPQHF
TGTGCCAGCAGGACGACAGGATCCGGCAATCAGCCCCAGCATTTT
>TRBJ1-6|many|.|13|TRBV10-2
CASGQSYNSPLHF
TGCGCCAGCGGACAGTCCTATAATTCACCCCTCCACTTT
>TRBJ1-1|.|TRBD1|11|TRBV10-3
CAIAGQSEAFF
TGTGCCATCGCGGGACAGAGTGAAGCTTTCTTT
>TRBJ2-1|many|.|15|TRBV7-2
CASSLQRSSYNEQFF
TGTGCCAGCAGCCTTCAGCGTAGCTCCTACAATGAGCAGTTCTTC
>TRBJ2-5|.|TRBD2|14|TRBV7-6
CASSNSGRGETQYF
TGTGCCAGCAGCAATAGCGGGAGAGGCGAGACCCAGTACTTC
>TRBJ2-1|many|.|17|TRBV18
CASTPGWGGLLPSEQFF
TGTGCCAGCACTCCCGGCTGGGGGGGGCTCCTCCCAAGTGAGCAGTTCTTC
>TRBJ2-5|few|TRBD2|16|TRBV28
CASNPPGLAEGETQYF
TGTGCCAGCAACCCTCCGGGACTAGCGGAGGGGGAGACCCAGTACTTC
>TRBJ1-2|few|TRBD1|17|TRBV11-2
CASSLPSGRGPHYGYTF
TGTGCCAGCAGCTTACCATCTGGCAGGGGGCCGCACTATGGCTACACCTTC
>TRBJ2-1|many|.|14|TRBV20-1
CSARIGYDYNEQFF
TGCAGTGCTAGGATAGGTTACGACTACAATGAGCAGTTCTTC
>TRBJ2-7|.|TRBD1|12|TRBV15
CATGDSSYEQYF
TGTGCCACAGGGGACAGCTCCTACGAGCAGTACTTC
>TRBJ1-6|.|.|19|TRBV4-2
CASSQDLVTTGSLNSPLHF
TGTGCCAGCAGCCAAGATTTGGTAACAACCGGGAGCCTTAATTCACCCCTCCACTTT
>TRBJ2-1|few|TRBD2|17|TRBV6-2/TRBV6-3
CATLDGTSGSPWGEQFF
TGTGCCACCCTAGACGGGACTAGCGGTTCACCGTGGGGTGAGCAGTTCTTC
>TRBJ1-2|many|TRBD1|12|TRBV6-5
CAAGGQGYGYTF
TGTGCCGCCGGAGGACAGGGCTATGGCTACACCTTC
>TRBJ2-3|many|.|16|TRBV24-1
CATSDLSRGGTDTQYF
TGTGCCACCAGTGATTTGTCCAGGGGCGGCACAGATACGCAGTATTTT
>TRBJ2-7|few|TRBD2|15|TRBV20-1
CSARDGGEAAYEQYF
TGCAGTGCTAGAGATGGGGGGGAGGCCGCCTACGAGCAGTACTTC
>TRBJ2-7|.|TRBD1|15|TRBV5-1
CASSRGGQGAYEQYF
TGCGCCAGCAGCCGCGGGGGACAGGGGGCCTACGAGCAGTACTTC
>TRBJ2-7|few|TRBD2|10|TRBV28
CASGTYEQYF
TGTGCTAGCGGGACGTACGAGCAGTACTTC
>TRBJ2-7|many|.|12|TRBV25-1
CASSRTVHEQYF
TGTGCCAGCAGTAGGACAGTCCACGAGCAGTACTTC
>TRBJ2-2|many|TRBD1|15|TRBV5-5
CASSRGQGGTGELFF
TGTGCCAGCAGCCGTGGACAGGGTGGAACCGGGGAGCTGTTTTTT
>TRBJ2-7|medium-sized|.|14|TRBV7-3
CASSLNPGVGEQYF
TGTGCCAGCAGCTTAAATCCGGGAGTAGGCGAGCAGTACTTC
>TRBJ2-7|many|TRBD1|17|TRBV9
CASSVSPGTGDLYEQYF
TGTGCCAGCAGCGTTTCCCCCGGGACAGGGGACCTCTACGAGCAGTACTTC
>TRBJ2-2|.|.|19|TRBV6-4
CASANTARLGPPSTGELFF
TGTGCCAGCGCTAACACCGCCCGGTTAGGCCCCCCAAGCACCGGGGAGCTGTTTTTT
>TRBJ1-3|medium-sized|.|14|TRBV5-5
CASSPGLFGNTIYF
TGTGCCAGCAGCCCGGGATTATTTGGAAACACCATATATTTT
>TRBJ2-2|.|TRBD2|20|TRBV3-1
CASSPRTSGAPVQDTGELFF
TGTGCCAGCAGCCCTAGGACTAGCGGAGCCCCTGTCCAGGACACCGGGGAGCTGTTTTTT
>TRBJ1-2|few|.|12|TRBV20-1
CSANFREVGYTF
TGCAGTGCTAACTTCAGGGAGGTCGGCTACACCTTC
>TRBJ2-1|many|TRBD2|15|TRBV5-1
CASSLEAGWYNEQFF
TGCGCCAGCAGCTTGGAAGCGGGGTGGTACAATGAGCAGTTCTTC
>TRBJ2-3|medium-sized|.|15|TRBV15
CATSRGGGITDTQYF
TGTGCCACCAGCAGAGGCGGCGGCATCACAGATACGCAGTATTTT
>TRBJ2-2|few|.|14|TRBV11-2
CASSLNANTGELFF
TGTGCCAGCAGCTTAAACGCCAACACCGGGGAGCTGTTTTTT
>TRBJ1-1|many|TRBD1|12|TRBV6-6
CATDRVGAEVFF
TGTGCCACGGACAGGGTCGGCGCTGAAGTTTTCTTT
>TRBJ2-7|.|TRBD2|16|TRBV3-1
CASSPREGGSPYEQYF
TGTGCCAGCAGCCCAAGAGAGGGAGGGTCCCCCTACGAGCAGTACTTC
>TRBJ2-3|.|.|15|TRBV11-2
CASSIRQGGGDTQYF
TGTGCCAGCAGCATCCGACAGGGAGGCGGAGATACGCAGTATTTT
>TRBJ2-5|few|.|13|TRBV12-3/TRBV12-4
CASSFLGEETQYF
TGTGCCAGCAGTTTTCTAGGTGAAGAGACCCAGTACTTC
>TRBJ2-2|.|.|16|TRBV15
CATSRDLGPNTGELFF
TGTGCCACCAGCAGAGATTTGGGACCAAACACCGGGGAGCTGTTTTTT
>TRBJ2-2|many|.|16|TRBV12-3/TRBV12-4
CASSLARGMNTGELFF
TGTGCCAGCAGTTTAGCTAGGGGGATGAACACCGGGGAGCTGTTTTTT
>TRBJ1-1|medium-sized|TRBD1|12|TRBV20-1
CSARTGDTEAFF
TGCAGTGCTAGGACAGGGGACACTGAAGCTTTCTTT
>TRBJ2-7|many|TRBD1|15|TRBV7-9
CASSHGTGIVYEQYF
TGTGCCAGCAGTCATGGGACAGGGATCGTCTACGAGCAGTACTTC
>TRBJ2-3|.|TRBD2|15|TRBV20-1
CSARDSSGGTDTQYF
TGCAGTGCTAGAGATAGTAGCGGGGGGACAGATACGCAGTATTTT
>TRBJ2-1|many|.|16|TRBV5-5
CASSQARLPNANEQFF
TGTGCCAGCAGCCAAGCCAGACTACCTAACGCGAATGAGCAGTTCTTC
>TRBJ2-7|many|TRBD1|14|TRBV6-5
CASRDGQGSYEQYF
TGTGCCAGCAGGGACGGACAGGGATCCTACGAGCAGTACTTC
>TRBJ2-1|few|TRBD2|17|TRBV20-1
CSARDYRSSGPYNEQFF
TGCAGTGCTAGAGATTATAGGTCTAGCGGACCGTACAATGAGCAGTTCTTC
>TRBJ1-6|many|.|17|TRBV9
CASSVDRSLSGDSPLHF
TGTGCCAGCAGCGTTGACCGGTCTCTGAGCGGGGATTCACCCCTCCACTTT
>TRBJ1-5|.|TRBD1|14|TRBV19
CASSLSRGLQPQHF
TGTGCCAGTAGTCTCTCGAGGGGGCTTCAGCCCCAGCATTTT
>TRBJ1-1|many|TRBD1|12|TRBV5-6
CASGQGSTEAFF
TGTGCCAGCGGACAGGGTTCTACTGAAGCTTTCTTT
>TRBJ2-7|medium-sized|TRBD2|15|TRBV15
CATSTEGREGYEQYF
TGTGCCACCAGCACAGAGGGACGGGAGGGGTACGAGCAGTACTTC
>TRBJ2-3|few|.|15|TRBV4-1
CASSQVTTNTDTQYF
TGCGCCAGCAGCCAAGTGACTACAAACACAGATACGCAGTATTTT
>TRBJ2-7|many|.|11|TRBV5-4
CASTLTYEQYF
TGTGCCAGCACCTTAACCTACGAGCAGTACTTC
>TRBJ2-3|many|.|10|TRBV29-1
CSATSDTQYF
TGCAGCGCGACATCAGATACGCAGTATTTT
>TRBJ2-1|few|TRBD2|16|TRBV14
CASSQSLAGGTNEQFF
TGTGCCAGCAGCCAAAGCCTAGCGGGAGGGACCAATGAGCAGTTCTTC
>TRBJ2-2|.|TRBD2|14|TRBV6-4
CASSPSGNTGELFF
TGTGCCAGCAGTCCTAGCGGAAACACCGGGGAGCTGTTTTTT